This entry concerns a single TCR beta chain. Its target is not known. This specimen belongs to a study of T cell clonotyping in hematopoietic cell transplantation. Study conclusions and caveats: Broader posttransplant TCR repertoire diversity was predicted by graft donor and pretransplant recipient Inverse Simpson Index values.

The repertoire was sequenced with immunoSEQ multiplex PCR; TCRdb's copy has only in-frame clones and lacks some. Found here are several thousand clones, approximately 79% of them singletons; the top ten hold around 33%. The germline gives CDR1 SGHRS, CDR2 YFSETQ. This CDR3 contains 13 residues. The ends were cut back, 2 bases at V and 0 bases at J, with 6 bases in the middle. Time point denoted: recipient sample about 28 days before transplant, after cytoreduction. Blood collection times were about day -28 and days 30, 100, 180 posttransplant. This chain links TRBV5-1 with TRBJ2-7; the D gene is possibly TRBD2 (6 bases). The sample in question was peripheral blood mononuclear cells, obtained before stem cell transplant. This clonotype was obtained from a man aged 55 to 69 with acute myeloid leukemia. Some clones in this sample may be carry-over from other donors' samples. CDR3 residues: CASSFGSSYEQYF. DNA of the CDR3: TGCGCCAGCAGCTTCGGGAGCTCCTACGAGCAGTACTTC. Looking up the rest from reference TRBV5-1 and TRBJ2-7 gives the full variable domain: KAGVTQTPRYLIKTRGQQVTLSCSPISGHRSVSWYQQTPGQGLQFLFEYFSETQRNKGNFPGRFSGRQFSNSRSEMNVSTLELGDSALYLCASSFGSSYEQYFGPGTRLTVT.